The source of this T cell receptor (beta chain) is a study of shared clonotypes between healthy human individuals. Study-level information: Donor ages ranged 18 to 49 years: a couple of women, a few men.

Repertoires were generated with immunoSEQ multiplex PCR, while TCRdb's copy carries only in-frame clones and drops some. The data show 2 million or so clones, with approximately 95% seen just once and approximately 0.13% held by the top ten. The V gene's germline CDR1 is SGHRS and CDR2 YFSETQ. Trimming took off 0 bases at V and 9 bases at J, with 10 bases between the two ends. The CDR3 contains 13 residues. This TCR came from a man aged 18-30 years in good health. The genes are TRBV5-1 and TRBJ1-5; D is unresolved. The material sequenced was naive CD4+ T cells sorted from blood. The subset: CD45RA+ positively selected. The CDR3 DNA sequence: TGCGCCAGCAGCTTGGGGCAGGACGGGCCCCAGCATTTT. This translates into CASSLGQDGPQHF.